This TCR beta chain was recovered during a study of CD8+ T cells in alopecia areata. Overall study findings and caveats: Mice showed TCR sharing more clearly than patients did, possibly owing to HLA. Scalp samples also contribute reads from the resident alphabeta T cells found in normal skin.

Extracted RNA was reverse transcribed, and the resulting cDNA served as sequencing template. Sequencing used immunoSEQ multiplex PCR; TCRdb keeps in-frame clones, though not all of them. The sample records some 30,000 clones, more than 55% being singletons. To note about this clone: Its matching antigen is unknown.

The CDR3 length is 9 residues. Trimming pared 8 bases from V and 3 bases from J, leaving 2 bases between. Germline V gene data show CDR1 as MNHEY and CDR2 as SVGAGI. The TCR originated in a human donor with alopecia areata. Material for sequencing was NKG2D-high CD8+ T cells sorted from blood. The V and J genes are TRBV6-5 and TRBJ2-7; D call uncertain. The DNA for the CDR3 is TGTGCCAGCGGCTACGAGCAGTACTTC. Translated, it gives CASGYEQYF.